This TCR beta chain is drawn from a study of blood T cell repertoires in COVID-19. Across the whole study: From T cells, B-cell-depleted T cells, or PBMCs came the material, which was cDNA or gDNA.

In germline, CDR1 is SGHRS, CDR2 YFSETQ. V was trimmed by 4 bases and J by 2 bases, leaving 19 bases between them. The CDR3 totals 16 residues. The assay was immunoSEQ multiplex PCR, and TCRdb's table has in-frame clones only and misses some. Among 50,000 or so clones listed, less than 90% were seen once. The chain carries TRBV5-1 and TRBJ2-7, with D unclear. Material for sequencing was peripheral blood. This sequence originates from a human donor in a cohort sampled during active COVID-19. DNA of the CDR3: TGCGCCAGCAGCGGAACCGTTTTCGGAGAGGCCTACGAGCAGTACTTC. This sequence encodes CASSGTVFGEAYEQYF.